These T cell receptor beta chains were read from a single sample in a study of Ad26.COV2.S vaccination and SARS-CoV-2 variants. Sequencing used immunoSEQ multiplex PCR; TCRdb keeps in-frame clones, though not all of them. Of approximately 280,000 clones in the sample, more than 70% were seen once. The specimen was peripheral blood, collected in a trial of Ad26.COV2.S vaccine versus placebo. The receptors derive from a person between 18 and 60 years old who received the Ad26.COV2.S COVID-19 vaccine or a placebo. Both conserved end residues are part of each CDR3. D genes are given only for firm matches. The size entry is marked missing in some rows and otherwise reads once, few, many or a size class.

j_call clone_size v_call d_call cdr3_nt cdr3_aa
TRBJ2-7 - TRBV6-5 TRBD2 TGTGCCAGCAGACTAGCGAGTGCGTACGAGCAGTACTTC CASRLASAYEQYF
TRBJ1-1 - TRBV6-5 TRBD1 TGTGCCAGCAGAATAACAGGGGGCCCGAACACTGAAGCTTTCTTT CASRITGGPNTEAFF
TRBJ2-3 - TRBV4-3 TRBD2 TGCGCCAGCAGCCAAGCCACCTCTAGCGGGGGGGCAGATACGCAGTATTTT CASSQATSSGGADTQYF
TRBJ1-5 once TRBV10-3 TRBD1 TGTGCCATCAGTGAAACGGACAGGAGCAATCAGCCCCAGCATTTT CAISETDRSNQPQHF
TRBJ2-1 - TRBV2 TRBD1 TGTGCCAGCAGGAGGGACAGTTACAATGAGCAGTTCTTC CASRRDSYNEQFF
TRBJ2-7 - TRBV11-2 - TGTGCCAGCAGCTTCATAGGTTACGAGCAGTACTTC CASSFIGYEQYF
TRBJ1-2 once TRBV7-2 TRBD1 TGTGCCAGCAGCCTACAAGGGACAGCCCTTGGCTACACCTTC CASSLQGTALGYTF
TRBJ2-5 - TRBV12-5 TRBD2 TGTGCTAGTGGCCCCCTGGGGGGGAGGGAGACCCAGTACTTC CASGPLGGRETQYF
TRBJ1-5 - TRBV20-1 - TGCAGTGCTAGTAGGCAGAATCAGCCCCAGCATTTT CSASRQNQPQHF
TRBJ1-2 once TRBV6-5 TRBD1 TGTGCCAGCAGTTACTTGACAGGGGCCAACTATGGCTACACCTTC CASSYLTGANYGYTF
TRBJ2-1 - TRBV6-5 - TGTGCCAGCAACCTGGGTGTCTACAATGAGCAGTTCTTC CASNLGVYNEQFF
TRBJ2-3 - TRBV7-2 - TGTGCCAGCAGCCCTCGTTTGAGAACCCCAGATACGCAGTATTTT CASSPRLRTPDTQYF
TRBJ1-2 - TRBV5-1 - TGCGCCAGCAGCTTGGCCGTGGCCCCCCTCTATGGCTACACCTTC CASSLAVAPLYGYTF
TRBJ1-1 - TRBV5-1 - TGCGCCAGCAGCTTGGATGGAGGGATGAACACTGAAGCTTTCTTT CASSLDGGMNTEAFF
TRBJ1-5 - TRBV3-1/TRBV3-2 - TGTGCCAGCAGCCAAGAAGGGGGGCAGCCCCAGCATTTT CASSQEGGQPQHF
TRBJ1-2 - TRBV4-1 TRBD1 TGCGCCAGCAGCCAACTCGACAGGGAGTTTGGCTACACCTTC CASSQLDREFGYTF
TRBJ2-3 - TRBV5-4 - TGTGCCAGCAGCTCACCAGCGGGTTCCCCAGATACGCAGTATTTT CASSSPAGSPDTQYF
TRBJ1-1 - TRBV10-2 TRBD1 TGCGCCAGCACCCGAACGACAGGGAGCACTGAAGCTTTCTTT CASTRTTGSTEAFF
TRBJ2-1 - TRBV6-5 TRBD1 TGTGCCAGCAGTTGGGGGACAGTCCCCAACAATGAGCAGTTCTTC CASSWGTVPNNEQFF
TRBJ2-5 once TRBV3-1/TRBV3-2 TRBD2 TGTGCCAGCAGTCGGGGGGTTGGAGAGACCCAGTACTTC CASSRGVGETQYF
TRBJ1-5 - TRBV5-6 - TGTGCCAGCAGCGAGGGTGGGGTTCCAGACAATCAGCCCCAGCATTTT CASSEGGVPDNQPQHF
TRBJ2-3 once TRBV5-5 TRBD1 TGTGCCAGCAGCCGAGGACAGGGGGAATCGTTAGCGCAGTATTTT CASSRGQGESLAQYF
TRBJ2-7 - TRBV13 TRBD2 TGTGCCAGCAGCACCGGGCGTAGGACTAGCGGGTTCTACGAGCAGTACTTC CASSTGRRTSGFYEQYF
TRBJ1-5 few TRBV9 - TGTGCCAGCAGCGCGGCATTGAGCAATCAGCCCCAGCATTTT CASSAALSNQPQHF
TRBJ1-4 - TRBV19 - TGTGCCAGTAGTATTCGGCAGGGACTCGGTAATGAAAAACTGTTTTTT CASSIRQGLGNEKLFF